A selection of T cell receptor beta chains follows, all from one sample in a study of OX40 agonist ivuxolimab in advanced cancers. Some clones are missing from TCRdb's copy, which holds only in-frame ones; the method was immunoSEQ multiplex PCR. Here the sample spans about 77,000 clones, roughly 84% being singletons. Sample: CD4+ or CD8+ T cells sorted from blood, taken in a trial of the OX40 agonist ivuxolimab. The receptors here all came from an adult with an advanced solid tumor such as melanoma, head and neck, liver or kidney cancer. The CDR3 runs from the conserved cysteine through the conserved F or W. Fields, in order: D gene, J gene, V gene, clone size, CDR3 DNA, CDR3 protein. A D gene is named only where the DNA matches it firmly. Clone size is not always given. Where it is, it says once, few, many or a class for expanded clones.

. | TRBJ1-2 | TRBV5-4 | . | TGTGCCAGCAGCTCAGGCTCCGGTCATGGCTACACCTTC | CASSSGSGHGYTF
. | TRBJ2-2 | TRBV30 | . | TGTGCCTGGAGTTTAAGGACCCCGCTGCGAGGGACACCTAACACCGGGGAGCTGTTTTTT | CAWSLRTPLRGTPNTGELFF
. | TRBJ1-2 | TRBV28 | . | TGTGCCACCGCCGGGCCTGCGGAGTATGGCTACACCTTC | CATAGPAEYGYTF
. | TRBJ2-1 | TRBV7-3 | . | TGTGCCAGCAGCTTAAGGGGAAGGCCTTCCTACAATGAGCAGTTCTTC | CASSLRGRPSYNEQFF
. | TRBJ1-5 | TRBV6-1 | . | TGTGCCAGCAGTGAGGGTGGAGGCCAGCCCCAGCATTTT | CASSEGGGQPQHF
. | TRBJ1-4 | TRBV7-2 | once | TGTGCCAGCAGCTTAATCCACTCAACTAATGAAAAACTGTTTTTT | CASSLIHSTNEKLFF
TRBD1 | TRBJ1-4 | TRBV5-1 | few | TGCGCCAGCAGCGTGCCCGAGGGGGCAATGAAACTGTTTTTT | CASSVPEGAMKLFF
. | TRBJ2-5 | TRBV7-3 | once | TGTGCCAGCAGCTTAACCCAAGAAGAGACCCAGTACTTC | CASSLTQEETQYF
. | TRBJ2-1 | TRBV29-1 | . | TGCAGCGTTGTGTCAGGGAGGTACAATGAGCAGTTCTTC | CSVVSGRYNEQFF
. | TRBJ2-7 | TRBV5-4 | . | TGTGCCAGCAGCTTAGGGCAGGGGCTTTCCTACGAGCAGTACTTC | CASSLGQGLSYEQYF
TRBD2 | TRBJ2-3 | TRBV28 | . | TGTGCCAGCAGTCATACTAGCGGGGGGGCATTGGATACGCAGTATTTT | CASSHTSGGALDTQYF
TRBD1 | TRBJ1-5 | TRBV18 | once | TGTGCCAGCTCACAGCTGGGACAGGATCAGCCCCAGCATTTT | CASSQLGQDQPQHF
. | TRBJ1-3 | TRBV30 | . | TGTGCCTGGAGTCCCCGAGGAGGGGTTGGAAACACCATATATTTT | CAWSPRGGVGNTIYF
. | TRBJ2-2 | TRBV29-1 | . | TGCAGCGTTGGGGGTGGGCAGGGATACACCGGGGAGCTGTTTTTT | CSVGGGQGYTGELFF
. | TRBJ2-2 | TRBV9 | once | TGTGCCAGCAGCGTAGCCCGTGGGACACGAAACACCGGGGAGCTGTTTTTT | CASSVARGTRNTGELFF
. | TRBJ2-7 | TRBV28 | . | TGTGCCAGCAGCGCCTCCGGGACGGACTACGAGCAGTACTTC | CASSASGTDYEQYF
. | TRBJ1-5 | TRBV4-2 | . | TGTGCCAGCAGCCAAGGGGTCAATCAGCCCCAGCATTTT | CASSQGVNQPQHF
. | TRBJ1-5 | TRBV2 | . | TGTGCCAGCACTAGGGAGGGGAATCAGCCCCAGCATTTT | CASTREGNQPQHF
TRBD1 | TRBJ2-1 | TRBV30 | once | TGTGCCTGGAGGGGACAGAGTCTGTTCTTC | CAWRGQSLFF
. | TRBJ1-1 | TRBV5-6 | once | TGTGCCAGCGTATCCCGCCGCACGAACACTGAAGCTTTCTTT | CASVSRRTNTEAFF
TRBD1 | TRBJ2-1 | TRBV9 | . | TGTGCCAGCAGCGTATCAGGGGGCGGTTGGAATGAGCAGTTCTTC | CASSVSGGGWNEQFF
. | TRBJ1-1 | TRBV30 | few | TGTGCCTGGAGTTGGGCAGGGACGAACACTGAAGCTTTCTTT | CAWSWAGTNTEAFF
. | TRBJ1-6 | TRBV4-2 | . | TGTGCCAGCAGCCAAGGGATCGCAGGACTTCTTCTTTCACCCCTCCACTTT | CASSQGIAGLLLSPLHF
. | TRBJ1-1 | TRBV27 | . | TGTGCCAGCAGTTTATGGGGGGCTGGCACTGAAGCTTTCTTT | CASSLWGAGTEAFF
. | TRBJ2-1 | TRBV28 | once | TGTGCCAGCAGTTTATACGACAATGAGCAGTTCTTC | CASSLYDNEQFF
. | TRBJ1-2 | TRBV5-1 | . | TGTGCCAGCAGCTTGGTTAACAGGAATCCCCAAGGCTACACCTTC | CASSLVNRNPQGYTF
TRBD1 | TRBJ1-1 | TRBV28 | . | TGTGCCAGCAGTATATACAGGGGGAAGGAAGCTTTCTTT | CASSIYRGKEAFF
. | TRBJ2-5 | TRBV11-2 | . | TGTGCCAGCAGCTTAGATCACTGGGCGGAGACCCAGTACTTC | CASSLDHWAETQYF
. | TRBJ2-3 | TRBV5-1 | . | TGCGCCAGCAGTACAGGAACAGATACGCAGTATTTT | CASSTGTDTQYF
. | TRBJ1-1 | TRBV29-1 | . | TGCAGCGTTGAAGGGTACGCGGACACTGAAGCTTTCTTT | CSVEGYADTEAFF
. | TRBJ2-7 | TRBV5-1 | . | TGCGCCAGCAGCAGGGAGGGGGCCTACGAGCAGTACTTC | CASSREGAYEQYF
. | TRBJ1-1 | TRBV7-9 | . | TGTGCCAGCAGCTTTATCCGACACAACACTGAAGCTTTCTTT | CASSFIRHNTEAFF
. | TRBJ1-5 | TRBV28 | . | TGTGCCAGCAGTTCAGATAGCAATCAGCCCCAGCATTTT | CASSSDSNQPQHF
. | TRBJ2-1 | TRBV27 | . | TGTGCCAGCAGTTTGTTGGTGGGCAATGAGCAGTTCTTC | CASSLLVGNEQFF
. | TRBJ1-1 | TRBV5-1 | . | TGCGCCAGCAGCTTGGTTAGGGGAAGGGGGGACACTGAAGCTTTCTTT | CASSLVRGRGDTEAFF
TRBD1 | TRBJ2-7 | TRBV12-5 | . | TGTGCTAGTGGTCTCCACCCCGACAGGGACGAGCAGTACTTC | CASGLHPDRDEQYF
. | TRBJ1-3 | TRBV28 | . | TGTGCCAGCAGTTTATGGGGTCGGGGCGCTGGAAACACCATATATTTT | CASSLWGRGAGNTIYF
. | TRBJ2-7 | TRBV11-2 | . | TGTGCCAGCAGCATATCGGACTATTACGAGCAGTACTTC | CASSISDYYEQYF
. | TRBJ2-3 | TRBV5-6 | . | TGTGCCAGCAGCTTGGGGGGCAGGGGAAGTTCAGATACGCAGTATTTT | CASSLGGRGSSDTQYF
. | TRBJ2-5 | TRBV9 | . | TGTGCCAGCAGCTCCCAGGGCGGGGAGACCCAGTACTTC | CASSSQGGETQYF
TRBD1 | TRBJ1-2 | TRBV7-2 | . | TGTGCCAGCAGCCGGGACAGACCTAAAGGAGGCTACACCTTC | CASSRDRPKGGYTF
. | TRBJ2-3 | TRBV7-9 | . | TGTGCCAGCAGCTCCGGTGAGGGTGGGGATACGCAGTATTTT | CASSSGEGGDTQYF
. | TRBJ2-3 | TRBV19 | . | TGTGCCAGTAGTACCTCCTTACCTAGCACAGATACGCAGTATTTT | CASSTSLPSTDTQYF
. | TRBJ2-1 | TRBV20-1 | . | TGCAGTGCTAGGGTCCGCAATGAGCAGTTCTTC | CSARVRNEQFF
TRBD1 | TRBJ2-3 | TRBV5-1 | . | TGCGCCAGCAGCTTAGGACAGGTTTTTACAGATACGCAGTATTTT | CASSLGQVFTDTQYF
. | TRBJ2-3 | TRBV11-3 | . | TGTGCCAGCAGCCGCGACTCCGACCGCACAGATACGCAGTATTTT | CASSRDSDRTDTQYF
. | TRBJ1-5 | TRBV2 | . | TGTGCCAGCAGCCCAAGGCGGAAGGGGGATCAGCCCCAGCATTTT | CASSPRRKGDQPQHF
. | TRBJ1-1 | TRBV5-6 | . | TGTGCCAGCAGCTTGAGGGCCGGGGTCCACACTGAAGCTTTCTTT | CASSLRAGVHTEAFF
. | TRBJ1-5 | TRBV5-1 | . | TGCGCCAGCAGCTTGGACGATAATCAGCCCCAGCATTTT | CASSLDDNQPQHF
. | TRBJ2-5 | TRBV7-6 | . | TGTGCCAGCAGCTTAGGCCGGACAGCCGGGACCCAGTACTTC | CASSLGRTAGTQYF